This entry describes one TCR beta chain. The CDR3 length is 16 residues. Trimming cost V 4 bases and J 0 bases; bases outside gene matches: 5. CDR1 is SGHDT and CDR2 is YYEEEE in the germline V gene. These data are taken from a study of shared clonotypes between healthy human individuals. The protocol was immunoSEQ multiplex PCR, while the TCRdb copy is restricted to in-frame clones and leaves out a portion. The sample has approximately 2.4 million clones, around 95% seen once; the top ten hold 0.1% to 0.15%. Healthy HIV-negative adults with no recent acute infections or vaccinations were recruited as donors.

The TCR comes from a man aged 18 to 30 in good health. J is TRBJ1-3 and V is TRBV5-6, with 9 bases aligning to TRBD1. The source material was naive CD4+ T cells sorted from blood. Subset of the sample: CD45RA+ positively selected. The CDR3 region has the DNA TGTGCCAGCAGCCCGGGACAGGGAGACTCTGGAAACACCATATATTTT. Its protein product is CASSPGQGDSGNTIYF.